One and the same sample provided the 12 T cell receptor beta chains below, sequenced in a study of Ad26.COV2.S vaccination and SARS-CoV-2 variants. Clones were sequenced by immunoSEQ multiplex PCR, and TCRdb holds only the in-frame ones, with some missing. The sample shows over 450,000 clones, about nine tenths of them seen only once. Treatment defined: around 19 received Ad26.COV2.S at low or high dose, single or two shots; about 5 received placebo; per-sample allocation not given. Collection of the samples took place on day 63 after the first injection of vaccine or placebo. The sequenced sample was peripheral blood, obtained in a trial of Ad26.COV2.S vaccine versus placebo. The origin of the receptors is a person aged 18-60 years who received the Ad26.COV2.S COVID-19 vaccine or a placebo.

V gene TRBV13 combines with J gene TRBJ1-2; D uncertain. CDR1 is PRHDT and CDR2 is FYEKMQ in the germline V gene (reference sequence). Trimming cost V 2 bases and J 5 bases, with 0 bases left between them. The CDR3 totals 10 residues. This chain's CDR3 is CASSLYGYTF. The CDR3 bases are TGTGCCAGCAGCTTATATGGCTACACCTTC.

The rearrangement uses TRBV6-5 and TRBJ2-1; 9 bases map to TRBD1. J lost 5 bases, V lost 6 bases, and 2 bases had no gene match. The CDR3 extends over 13 amino acids. In germline, CDR1 is MNHEY, CDR2 SVGAGI. DNA of the CDR3: TGTGCCAGCAGAGGGACAGGGCACAATGAGCAGTTCTTC. It specifies CASRGTGHNEQFF.

The V call is TRBV5-1, the J call TRBJ2-1, with D uncertain. Germline V gene sequence: CDR1 SGHRS, CDR2 YFSETQ. V was clipped by 0 bases and J by 9 bases, with 13 bases between them. The CDR3 runs 14 residues. CDR3: CASSLVPTASEQFF. CDR3 DNA: TGCGCCAGCAGCTTGGTCCCGACGGCAAGTGAGCAGTTCTTC. The whole variable domain, remainder taken from reference TRBV5-1 and TRBJ2-1, is KAGVTQTPRYLIKTRGQQVTLSCSPISGHRSVSWYQQTPGQGLQFLFEYFSETQRNKGNFPGRFSGRQFSNSRSEMNVSTLELGDSALYLCASSLVPTASEQFFGPGTRLTVL.

This clone occurred once. The chain employs TRBV9 and TRBJ2-1; possibly TRBD1 or TRBD2 for D (6 bases each). V lost 0 bases, J lost 8 bases, and 15 bases lay in between. CDR1 and CDR2 from the germline V gene are SGDLS and YYNGEE. The CDR3 loop spans 15 amino acids. The CDR3 DNA is TGTGCCAGCAGCGTAGGGGGGGCCCCGTCCTATGAGCAGTTCTTC. It specifies CASSVGGAPSYEQFF.

The chain recombines TRBV19 with TRBJ2-4; possibly TRBD1 for D (5 bases). V lost 6 bases and J lost 4, with 13 bases in between. This CDR3 has 14 amino acids. Germline-derived CDR1 and CDR2 are LNHDA and SQIVND (reference sequence). The CDR3 DNA sequence: TGTGCCAGTAGGGAACAGGCGGCGAAAAACATTCAGTACTTC. Its protein is CASREQAAKNIQYF.

CDR3 loop: CASSLDGGGPYEQYF. The CDR3 DNA follows: TGTGCCAGCAGCTTAGACGGCGGGGGGCCCTACGAGCAGTACTTC. The chain employs TRBV7-2 and TRBJ2-7; 8 bases are a match to TRBD2. Per the germline V gene, CDR1 is SGHTA and CDR2 is FQGNSA. V shed 1 base, J shed 2 bases, and the junction held 4 bases outside the gene matches. The CDR3 totals 15 residues.

The V and J genes are TRBV2 and TRBJ2-7; D is possibly TRBD1 (6 bases). Germline values: CDR1 SNHLY, CDR2 FYNNEI. The CDR3 runs to 13 residues. V lost 10 bases and J lost 7, with 20 bases in between. The chain's CDR3 is CATYHTRGHEQYF. The DNA of the CDR3 is TGTGCCACCTACCACACCAGGGGTCATGAGCAGTACTTC.

This chain joins TRBV6-5 and TRBJ2-7; D gene uncertain. Germline CDR1 is MNHEY and CDR2 is SVGAGI. The CDR3 sequence is 13 residues long. The V end was cut by 6 bases, the J end by 1 base, with 10 bases between. The CDR3 here is CASRQALSYEQYF. The CDR3 DNA follows: TGTGCCAGCAGGCAGGCACTATCCTACGAGCAGTACTTC.

About this clone: Other nucleotide sequences from this sample produce the same CDR3. This chain links TRBV9 with TRBJ2-1, with 8 bases that match TRBD2. After removal of 0 bases from V and 7 bases from J, the junction contained 0 bases not matched to a gene. Germline V gene lookup returns CDR1 SGDLS and CDR2 YYNGEE. CDR3 length equals 13 residues. CDR3 coding DNA: TGTGCCAGCAGCGTAGCTAGCGGGAATGAGCAGTTCTTC. Amino acid sequence: CASSVASGNEQFF. Full variable domain (outside the CDR3, taken from reference TRBV9 and TRBJ2-1): DSGVTQTPKHLITATGQRVTLRCSPRSGDLSVYWYQQSLDQGLQFLIQYYNGEERAKGNILERFSAQQFPDLHSELNLSSLELGDSALYFCASSVASGNEQFFGPGTRLTVL.

This clone was recorded once. The chain employs TRBV5-1 and TRBJ2-5; D is tentatively TRBD1 or TRBD2 (7 bases each). The germline gives CDR1 SGHRS, CDR2 YFSETQ. Trimming left V 1 base short and J 5 bases short, with 15 bases between. The CDR3 has 15 residues. The CDR3 region is CASSLPGGARETQYF. Written as DNA, the CDR3 is TGCGCCAGCAGCTTGCCAGGGGGGGCAAGGGAGACCCAGTACTTC.

The chain links TRBV6-1 to TRBJ2-1; 15 bases are a match to TRBD2. V lost 2 bases and J lost 7; bases outside the gene matches: 3. Germline V gives CDR1 MNHNS, CDR2 SASEGT. This CDR3 contains 16 residues. CDR3 sequence reads: CASSEFGTSGRNEQFF. Here the CDR3 DNA reads TGTGCCAGCAGTGAATTCGGGACTAGCGGGAGGAATGAGCAGTTCTTC.

The chain recombines TRBV29-1 with TRBJ2-3; D is undetermined. Germline V CDR1 and CDR2: SQVTM, ANQGSEA. The V and J ends lost 4 bases and 1 base respectively, with 12 bases between them. The CDR3 is 14 residues long. The CDR3 sequence: CSVVGDRGTDTQYF. In DNA form, the CDR3 reads TGCAGCGTTGTTGGAGACCGGGGCACAGATACGCAGTATTTT.